A single sample gave rise to the 32 T cell receptor beta chains below, sequenced in a study of blood T cells in healthy people across ages (dated by TCRdb to the mid-2010s). Libraries were built with 5' RACE. Sequenced using an Illumina HiSeq 2500. A second PCR of about 6 to 11 cycles was performed with a sample-barcoded 5' primer and a J-beta primer mix. TCRdb reanalyzed the raw reads on its own, using fastp at Q25 for trimming and MiXCR for clone calling, and kept in-frame beta chains. Each record represents a unique CDR3 protein, reported with the most common genes and DNA among its rows. The sample yields over 1,500,000 distinct CDR3 sequences; 49% were counted once. Over 2% of the sample goes to the ten largest clones. Sequenced input: blood. These TCRs come from a woman between 35 and 50 years old in good health.

In regard to this clonotype: This sequence may be a read error, since a much larger clone differs from it by one base. The chain couples TRBV6-2 or TRBV6-3 to TRBJ1-6, with D perhaps TRBD1 (6 bases). Trimming stripped 5 bases from V and 9 bases from J, with 8 bases between. Germline-derived CDR1 and CDR2 are MNHEY and SVGEGT. The CDR3 has 12 amino acids. The CDR3 loop is CASSTRGSPLHF. The CDR3 DNA is TGTGCCAGCAGTACCAGGGGTTCACCCCTCCACTTT.

J is TRBJ1-1 and V is TRBV6-5, with 10 bases matching TRBD1. CDR3 length equals 13 residues. CDR1 is MNHEY and CDR2 is SVGAGI in the germline V gene. V lost 5 bases, J lost 6 bases, and 3 bases stayed unmatched. This CDR3 reads CASSEGQGAEAFF. The CDR3 DNA sequence: TGTGCCAGCAGTGAAGGACAGGGGGCTGAAGCTTTCTTT.

This clonotype was found once. The chain has TRBV5-1 and TRBJ2-7; D perhaps matches TRBD2 (6 bases). The CDR3 has 13 amino acids. Trimming removed 1 base from V and 7 bases from J, with 12 bases in between. CDR1 is SGHRS, CDR2 YFSETQ, per germline. DNA for the CDR3: TGCGCCAGCAGCTTGTCTCAGGCGGGGGAGCAGTACTTC. Translation: CASSLSQAGEQYF.

This clonotype was seen a handful of times. The V gene is TRBV7-9, the J gene TRBJ1-2; 8 bases match TRBD1. CDR3 length: 14 amino acids. Germline CDR1 is SEHNR and CDR2 is FQNEAQ (reference sequence). Unmatched junction bases numbered 5, after V lost 5 bases and J lost 3 bases. CDR3 residues: CASSATGVDYGYTF. The CDR3 bases are TGTGCCAGCAGCGCGACAGGGGTAGACTATGGCTACACCTTC.

Remarks on this clonotype: Germline and junction disagree at one end, which may indicate a read error. The DNA for the CDR3 is TGTACCAGCAGTTATCGAAAGTCATCTATTCAGGGGTCGAGTTCCTACGAGCAGTACTTC. It yields the protein CTSSYRKSSIQGSSSYEQYF. The chain links TRBV6-5 to TRBJ2-7; TRBD1 is a possible D gene (6 bases). CDR3 length: 20 amino acids. Looked up from germline, CDR1 is MNHEY and CDR2 is SVGAGI.

This clonotype was counted between two and nine times. CDR3 sequence: CASSDRGGIQETQYF. In DNA form, the CDR3 reads TGTGCCAGCAGCGATAGAGGGGGTATCCAAGAGACCCAGTACTTC. This chain connects TRBV9 to TRBJ2-5; D is perhaps TRBD1 (6 bases). The V and J ends lost 3 bases and 1 base respectively, with 13 bases between them. In germline, CDR1 is SGDLS, CDR2 YYNGEE. This CDR3 has 15 amino acids.

This chain joins TRBV7-3 and TRBJ1-6; 9 positions match TRBD1. J gave up 7 bases and V 4 bases, and 5 bases lay outside the gene matches. Germline V gives CDR1 SGHTA, CDR2 FQGTGA. The CDR3 runs to 15 residues. This CDR3 reads CASSWGGTGNSPLHF. In DNA form, the CDR3 reads TGTGCCAGCAGCTGGGGTGGGACAGGGAATTCACCCCTCCACTTT.

In this sample, this clonotype turned up a few times. The V and J genes are TRBV6-5 and TRBJ2-3; a possible D gene is TRBD2 (6 bases). V was clipped by 0 bases and J by 5 bases, with 9 bases between them. This CDR3 is built from 14 residues. The germline V gene has CDR1 MNHEY and CDR2 SVGAGI. CDR3 bases: TGTGCCAGCAGTTACTCGTCGGGGGTAGATACGCAGTATTTT. Protein sequence: CASSYSSGVDTQYF.

The V and J genes are TRBV7-6 and TRBJ2-4; 11 nucleotides line up with TRBD2. The CDR3 loop spans 21 amino acids. Trimming removed 5 bases from V and 0 bases from J; junction bases left unmatched: 18. The V gene's germline CDR1 is SGHVS and CDR2 FNYEAQ. CDR3 bases: TGTGCCAGCAGCCTAGGGCTAGCGGGGGGCCTCACCCAACTAGCCAAAAACATTCAGTACTTC. Its translation: CASSLGLAGGLTQLAKNIQYF.

This chain connects TRBV20-1 to TRBJ2-7; the D gene could be TRBD1 or TRBD2 (6 bases each). V lost 0 bases, J lost 3 bases, and 15 bases lay in between. CDR3 length: 15 amino acids. Germline values: CDR1 DFQATT, CDR2 SNEGSKA (reference sequence). For the CDR3, the DNA is TGCAGTGCTAGAGAGGCGGGGCAGGGGAACTACGAGCAGTACTTC. Translation gives CSAREAGQGNYEQYF.

This clonotype was seen a few times. The chain is built from TRBV7-2 and TRBJ2-4; TRBD1 might be the D (5 bases). CDR1 is SGHTA, CDR2 FQGNSA, per germline. The V end lost 2 bases, the J end lost 2 bases, and 13 bases lay between the germline ends. This CDR3 spans 16 amino acids. The CDR3 region has the DNA TGTGCCAGCAGCTTACAGGGCTTAGTGACCAAAAACATTCAGTACTTC. Its protein product is CASSLQGLVTKNIQYF.

V is TRBV5-1 and J is TRBJ2-7; no definite D call. Trimming removed 4 bases from V and 6 bases from J, with 8 bases in between. This CDR3 contains 11 residues. Germline V gives CDR1 SGHRS, CDR2 YFSETQ. CDR3 in amino acids: CASSQNREQYF. In DNA, the CDR3 is TGCGCCAGCAGCCAGAATCGCGAGCAGTACTTC.

The V gene is TRBV5-1, the J gene TRBJ2-3; D perhaps matches TRBD1 (6 bases). Germline CDR1 and CDR2: SGHRS and YFSETQ. Deletions cut 6 bases from V and 2 bases from J, with 16 bases between. The CDR3 spans 15 residues. The CDR3 region is CASNHFGQHTDTQYF. CDR3 DNA sequence: TGCGCCAGCAACCATTTTGGACAGCACACAGATACGCAGTATTTT.

The chain uses TRBV6-2 or TRBV6-3 and TRBJ1-4; 7 bases align to TRBD1. J lost 8 bases, V lost 7 bases, and 10 bases had no gene match. The CDR3 sequence is 14 residues long. In germline, CDR1 is MNHEY, CDR2 SVGEGT. The CDR3 DNA reads as TGTGCCAGCAAAAACCCGGGACAGAAAGAAAAACTGTTTTTT. Residues: CASKNPGQKEKLFF.

V and J are TRBV4-3 and TRBJ2-3, with 11 bases lining up with TRBD2. The length of the CDR3 is 17 residues. V shed 0 bases, J shed 3 bases, and the junction held 5 bases outside the gene matches. The germline V gene encodes CDR1 LGHNA and CDR2 YSLEER. CDR3 DNA sequence: TGCGCCAGCAGCCAAGATTCGGCTAGCGGGGGGACAGATACGCAGTATTTT. As protein: CASSQDSASGGTDTQYF.

V is TRBV27 and J is TRBJ2-5; D is possibly TRBD1 or TRBD2 (5 bases each). This CDR3 is 15 amino acids long. Germline V gene sequence: CDR1 MNHEY, CDR2 SMNVEV (reference sequence). Trimming cost V 7 bases and J 4 bases, with 19 bases left between them. The DNA of the CDR3 is TGTGCCAGCACCTCCCTTGGGGCTCGGGGAGAGACCCAGTACTTC. It is translated as CASTSLGARGETQYF.

This clonotype was seen more than once but under ten times. The DNA of the CDR3 is TGCGCCAGCAGCCAAGGGTTGGGCAATGAGCAGTTCTTC. The encoded protein is CASSQGLGNEQFF. V gene TRBV4-3 combines with J gene TRBJ2-1; D unresolved. This CDR3 spans 13 amino acids. Trimming shortened V by 1 base and J by 6 bases, and 7 bases separated the two germline ends. Germline lookup yields CDR1 LGHNA and CDR2 YSLEER.

This clonotype is a singleton in its sample. This rearrangement joins TRBV29-1 to TRBJ1-1; a possible D gene is TRBD1 (5 bases). Per germline, CDR1 SQVTM and CDR2 ANQGSEA. Trimming took off 7 bases at V and 1 base at J, with 13 bases between the two ends. The CDR3 loop spans 13 amino acids. The CDR3, as DNA: TGCAGCGCTCAGGGTGTGGGGAACACTGAAGCTTTCTTT. Its translation is CSAQGVGNTEAFF.

CDR3 region: CASSRLERDPGQGMGGSTQHF. CDR3 sequence (DNA): TGTGCCAGCTCACGCCTCGAGAGGGATCCGGGACAGGGGATGGGGGGGTCAACCCAGCATTTT. This chain links TRBV18 with TRBJ1-5, with 10 bases that match TRBD1. The CDR3 runs to 21 residues. After removal of 4 bases from V and 11 bases from J, the junction contained 29 bases not matched to a gene. From germline, CDR1 is KGHSH and CDR2 LQKENI. Using reference TRBV18 and TRBJ1-5 for the parts outside the CDR3, the full variable domain is NAGVMQNPRHLVRRRGQEARLRCSPMKGHSHVYWYRQLPEEGLKFMVYLQKENIIDESGMPKERFSAEFPKEGPSILRIQQVVRGDSAAYFCASSRLERDPGQGMGGSTQHFGDGTRLSIL.

The chain combines TRBV29-1 with TRBJ1-2; 7 positions match TRBD1. With 6 bases clipped from V and 4 bases from J, the junction kept 11 bases outside the gene matches. The length of the CDR3 is 14 residues. Per the germline V gene, CDR1 is SQVTM and CDR2 is ANQGSEA. For the CDR3, the DNA is TGCAGCGTCCCCTTCGGGGGGACAGTCTATGGCTACACCTTC. The encoded protein is CSVPFGGTVYGYTF.

The chain is built from TRBV9 and TRBJ1-1; 7 bases agree with TRBD1. The V gene's germline CDR1 is SGDLS and CDR2 YYNGEE. The CDR3 runs 16 residues. The V and J ends lost 4 bases and 5 bases, in that order; junction bases with no gene match: 14. CDR3 DNA: TGTGCCAGCAGCCCTAGACAGGGAGGGAGGAATACTGAAGCTTTCTTT. It encodes CASSPRQGGRNTEAFF.

V and J are TRBV10-3 and TRBJ2-3; 10 bases fit TRBD1. The V segment lost 6 bases and the J segment 2 bases; nucleotides outside the gene matches: 8. Germline lookup yields CDR1 ENHRY and CDR2 SYGVKD. The CDR3 runs 16 residues. CDR3 DNA sequence: TGTGCCATCAGAGCGGGACAGGGGAGCTACACAGATACGCAGTATTTT. Residues: CAIRAGQGSYTDTQYF.

This chain uses TRBV20-1 with TRBJ2-5, with D possibly matching TRBD2 (6 bases). Trimming shortened V by 4 bases and J by 5 bases, and 20 bases separated the two germline ends. Germline lookup yields CDR1 DFQATT and CDR2 SNEGSKA (reference sequence). CDR3 length: 15 residues. In DNA, the CDR3 is TGCAGTGCTAAACACACCGGGACTGCGGGGGAGACCCAGTACTTC. Translated, it gives CSAKHTGTAGETQYF.

This clonotype was seen a single time. The chain has TRBV27 and TRBJ1-2; D not resolved. The CDR3 is 15 residues long. The germline CDR1 and CDR2 sequences are MNHEY and SMNVEV (reference sequence). V was trimmed by 5 bases and J by 4 bases, leaving 17 bases between them. CDR3 loop: CASSGLGAVGYGYTF. The CDR3 coding sequence is TGTGCCAGCAGTGGGCTGGGAGCGGTTGGCTATGGCTACACCTTC.

The gene calls are TRBV6-5 and TRBJ1-1, with TRBD1 identical over 7 bases. The CDR3 consists of 11 residues. Per the germline V gene, CDR1 is MNHEY and CDR2 is SVGAGI. V dropped 6 bases and J dropped 8; count of bases not matched to a gene: 3. The CDR3 loop reads CASSLGQEAFF. CDR3 DNA: TGTGCCAGCAGCCTGGGACAGGAAGCTTTCTTT.

The chain carries TRBV4-2 and TRBJ2-7; D uncertain. CDR1 is LGHNA, CDR2 YNFKEQ, per germline. CDR3 length equals 14 residues. Trimming pared 1 base from V and 6 bases from J, leaving 13 bases between. The CDR3 is CASSQGFPAAEQYF. Written as DNA, the CDR3 is TGTGCCAGCAGCCAAGGCTTTCCAGCCGCCGAGCAGTACTTC.

The J gene is TRBJ2-5, the V gene TRBV28; 8 nucleotides align to TRBD2. This CDR3 has 13 amino acids. The germline CDR1 and CDR2 sequences are MDHEN and SYDVKM. V lost 7 bases to trimming and J lost 11 bases; unmatched junction nucleotides: 12. Here the CDR3 DNA reads TGTGCCAGCACCCTTAGCGGGGACAATGAGCAGTACTTC. Encoded protein: CASTLSGDNEQYF.

This sequence joins TRBV20-1 and TRBJ2-1; tentatively, D is TRBD1 (5 bases). V was pared by 5 bases and J by 4 bases, with 12 bases between. The germline V gene has CDR1 DFQATT and CDR2 SNEGSKA (reference sequence). This CDR3 is 13 amino acids long. CDR3 amino acids: CSAPTDTYNEQFF. The CDR3 coding sequence is TGCAGTGCTCCGACAGATACTTACAATGAGCAGTTCTTC.

This clonotype came up once. This chain links TRBV27 with TRBJ2-2; tentatively, D is TRBD1 (5 bases). V lost 4 bases and J 3 bases, leaving 12 bases between the germline ends. The length of the CDR3 is 15 residues. CDR1 MNHEY and CDR2 SMNVEV come from the germline V gene (reference sequence). The CDR3 reads CASSSWAGYTGELFF. The CDR3 bases are TGTGCCAGCAGTTCCTGGGCAGGGTACACCGGGGAGCTGTTTTTT.

V is TRBV6-2 or TRBV6-3 and J is TRBJ2-7, with TRBD1 identical over 7 bases. Looked up from germline, CDR1 is MNHEY and CDR2 is SVGEGT. The CDR3 is 16 amino acids. The V gene end was trimmed by 2 bases and the J gene end by 4 bases; junction bases not matched to a gene: 11. CDR3 sequence reads: CASSYPRQGEGYEQYF. As DNA, the CDR3 is TGTGCCAGCAGTTACCCCCGACAGGGAGAGGGATACGAGCAGTACTTC.

The chain couples TRBV20-1 to TRBJ2-7, with 9 positions matching TRBD1. V shed 5 bases and J 3 bases; nucleotides not matched to a gene: 11. The CDR3 sequence is 15 residues long. The V gene's germline CDR1 is DFQATT and CDR2 SNEGSKA (reference sequence). The CDR3 DNA sequence: TGCAGTGCTCCCCCGGAGGGGACAGGGTGCTACGAGCAGTACTTC. Translated, it gives CSAPPEGTGCYEQYF.

This clonotype was detected once. This sequence joins TRBV14 and TRBJ2-1; 9 bases match TRBD2. V was pared by 1 base and J by 5 bases, with 12 bases of the junction left unmatched. This CDR3 is 18 amino acids long. The germline V gene encodes CDR1 SGHDN and CDR2 FVKESK. The CDR3 reads CASSQAGRGGGADNEQFF. CDR3 DNA: TGTGCCAGCAGCCAAGCGGGAAGGGGCGGGGGGGCCGACAATGAGCAGTTCTTC.